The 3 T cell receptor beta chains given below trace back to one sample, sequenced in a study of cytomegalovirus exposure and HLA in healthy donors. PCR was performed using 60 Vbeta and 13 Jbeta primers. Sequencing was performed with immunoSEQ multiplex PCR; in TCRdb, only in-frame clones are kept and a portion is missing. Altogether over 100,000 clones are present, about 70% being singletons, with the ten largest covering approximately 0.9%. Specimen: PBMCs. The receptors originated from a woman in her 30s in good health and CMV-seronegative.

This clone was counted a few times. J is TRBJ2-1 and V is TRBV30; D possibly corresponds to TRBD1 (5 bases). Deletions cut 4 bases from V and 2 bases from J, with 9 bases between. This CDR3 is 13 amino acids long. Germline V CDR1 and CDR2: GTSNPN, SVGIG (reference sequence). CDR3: CAWMQGTYNEQFF. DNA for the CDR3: TGTGCCTGGATGCAGGGAACCTACAATGAGCAGTTCTTC.

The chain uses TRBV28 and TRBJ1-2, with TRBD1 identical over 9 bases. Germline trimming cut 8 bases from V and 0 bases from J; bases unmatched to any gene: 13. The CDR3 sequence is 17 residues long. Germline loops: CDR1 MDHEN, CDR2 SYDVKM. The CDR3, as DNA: TGTGCCAGCGGAGACAGGGGGGGCGTACCAGCTAACTATGGCTACACCTTC. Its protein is CASGDRGGVPANYGYTF.

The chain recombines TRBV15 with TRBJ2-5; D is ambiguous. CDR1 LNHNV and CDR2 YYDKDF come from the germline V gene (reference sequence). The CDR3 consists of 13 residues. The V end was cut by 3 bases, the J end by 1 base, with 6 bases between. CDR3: CATSRGLQETQYF. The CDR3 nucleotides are TGTGCCACCAGCAGGGGCCTCCAAGAGACCCAGTACTTC.